This TCR beta chain was found in a study of T cells in localized non-small cell lung cancer. Whole-study results and caveats: An association was observed between higher blood T cell density and longer overall survival. Sequencing was restricted to one tumor region; therefore, heterogeneity remains possible. Within adjacent lung there appeared a median about 54 of the top 100 tumor clones.

Assay used: immunoSEQ multiplex PCR; TCRdb lists only in-frame clones, some missing. The data contain roughly 48,000 clones, roughly 80% of them singletons. This clone was seen a few times. Its target is not known. The CDR3 length is 13 residues. V was cut by 1 base and J by 8 bases, with 11 bases left in between. Germline V lookup: CDR1 SGHTA, CDR2 FQGTGA. This sample comprised peripheral blood, obtained before any cancer treatment. This chain connects TRBV7-3 to TRBJ1-2, with D possibly TRBD1 on 6 matching bases. The receptor's source is a man aged 40-75 years with stage I squamous cell lung carcinoma. The CDR3 nucleotides read TGTGCCAGCAGCTTAAACGCAGGGGACGGCTACACCTTC. Translated: CASSLNAGDGYTF.